This record looks at one TCR beta chain sequence and its context. The data stem from a study of blood T cell repertoires in COVID-19. Study information: From the United States, Italy and Spain came samples of acute and convalescent COVID-19.

The trim removed 6 bases at V and 4 bases at J, leaving 7 bases unmatched. The CDR3 has 13 amino acids. Germline assignment: CDR1 SQVTM and CDR2 ANQGSEA. Original data processing: Researchers report that nucleated cell counts were estimated from reference gene primer amplification. TCRdb's copy holds only in-frame clones and misses some; the assay was immunoSEQ multiplex PCR. V and J calls and clone size are as listed in that table; D and trimming were resolved from the DNA. The sample lists about 120,000 clones; 75% to 85% were seen once. The material sequenced was peripheral blood. The receptor was isolated from a human donor in a cohort sampled during active COVID-19. The chain is built from TRBV29-1 and TRBJ2-3; the match to TRBD1 covers 7 bases. The CDR3 sequence: CSVETGWADTQYF. Written as DNA, the CDR3 is TGCAGCGTCGAGACAGGGTGGGCAGATACGCAGTATTTT.